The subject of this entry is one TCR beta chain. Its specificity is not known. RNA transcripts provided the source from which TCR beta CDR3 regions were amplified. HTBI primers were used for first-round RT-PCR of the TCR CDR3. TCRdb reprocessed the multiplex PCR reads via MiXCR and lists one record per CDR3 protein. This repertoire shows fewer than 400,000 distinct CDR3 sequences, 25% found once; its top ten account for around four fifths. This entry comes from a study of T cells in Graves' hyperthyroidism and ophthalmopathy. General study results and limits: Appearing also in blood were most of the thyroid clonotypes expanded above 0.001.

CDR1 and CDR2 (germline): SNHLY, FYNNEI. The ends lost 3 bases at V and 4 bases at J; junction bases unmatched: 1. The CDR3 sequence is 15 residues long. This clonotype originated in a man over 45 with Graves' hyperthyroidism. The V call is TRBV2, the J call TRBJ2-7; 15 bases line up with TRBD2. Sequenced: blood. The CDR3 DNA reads TGTGCCAGCAGTGAGGGACTAGCGGGAGGATACGAGCAGTACTTC. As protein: CASSEGLAGGYEQYF.